The clone carrying this TCR beta chain showed up just a few times. Its target is unknown. This sample is part of a study of cytomegalovirus exposure and HLA in healthy donors. Study outcomes and limitations: Association with HLA alleles at 0.05 false discovery rate was found for around 15,000 TCR beta sequences in a later analysis. The HLA-A and HLA-B alleles of most subjects were reportedly predicted accurately from TCR beta sequences. A likely sequencing artifact accounted for one observed cluster of highly shared sequence variants. Per a prior analysis, the majority of TCR beta V segments were productive roughly 87% or roughly 30% of the time.

PCR was performed using 60 Vbeta and 13 Jbeta primers. Sequencing was performed with immunoSEQ multiplex PCR; in TCRdb, only in-frame clones are kept and a portion is missing. This sample yields more than 200,000 clones, of which 82% are seen a single time; 5.5% to 7.5% belongs to the top ten. Germline CDR1 reads MNHEY; CDR2 reads SMNVEV (reference sequence). The CDR3 is made up of 12 amino acids. J was trimmed by 10 bases and V by 4 bases; bases with no gene match: 4. The sample comprised PBMCs. The sequence was collected from a man aged 35 to 55 in good health and CMV-seropositive. V and J are TRBV27 and TRBJ1-1; 9 bases align to TRBD1. CDR3 protein: CASSSTGGVAFF. CDR3 coding DNA: TGTGCCAGCAGTTCGACAGGGGGGGTAGCTTTCTTT.